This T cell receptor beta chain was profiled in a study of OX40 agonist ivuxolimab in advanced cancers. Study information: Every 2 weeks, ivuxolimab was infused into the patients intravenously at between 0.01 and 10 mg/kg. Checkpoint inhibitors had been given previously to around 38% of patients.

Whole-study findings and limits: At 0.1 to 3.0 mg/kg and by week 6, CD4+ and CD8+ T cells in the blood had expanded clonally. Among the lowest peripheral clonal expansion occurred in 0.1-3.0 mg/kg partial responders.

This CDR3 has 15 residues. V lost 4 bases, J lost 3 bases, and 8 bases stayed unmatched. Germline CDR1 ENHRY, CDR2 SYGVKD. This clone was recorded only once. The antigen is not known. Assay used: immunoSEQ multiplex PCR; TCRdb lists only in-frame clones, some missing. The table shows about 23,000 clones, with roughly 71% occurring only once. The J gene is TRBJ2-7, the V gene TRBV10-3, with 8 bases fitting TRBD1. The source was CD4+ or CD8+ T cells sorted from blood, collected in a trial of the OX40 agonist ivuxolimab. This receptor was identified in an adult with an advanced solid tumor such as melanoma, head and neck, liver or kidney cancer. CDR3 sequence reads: CAISGRDRGGYEQYF. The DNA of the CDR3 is TGTGCCATCAGTGGCCGAGACAGGGGTGGCTACGAGCAGTACTTC.